This T cell receptor beta chain was sequenced for a study of T cells in Graves' hyperthyroidism and ophthalmopathy. About the study: Peripheral blood was secured at the point of initial diagnosis, before any treatment.

Template material for amplifying TCR beta CDR3 regions consisted of RNA transcripts. HTBI primers were used for first-round RT-PCR of the TCR CDR3. TCRdb reanalysed the multiplex PCR reads using MiXCR and keeps one entry per CDR3 protein. The sample lists about 640,000 distinct CDR3 sequences; less than 25% were seen once. This clonotype was found many times. Individuals with ophthalmopathy presented a Clinical Activity Score of at least 3, a NOSPECS grade of at least 4 and a duration under 3 months. Exclusion criteria comprised uncontrolled infection, other autoimmune disease, pregnancy or lactation. The diagnoses drew upon clinical symptoms, serum thyroxine and TRAb, thyroid ultrasound and orbital computed tomography. This clonotype was obtained from a young man with Graves' ophthalmopathy. The source material was blood.

CDR3 bases: TGTGCCAGCAGCCACTCTTCCTACGAGCAGTACTTC. Protein: CASSHSSYEQYF. V is TRBV11-2 and J is TRBJ2-7; D is uncertain. The V gene lost 5 bases and the J gene lost 1 base, with 6 bases spanning the gap. The CDR3 spans 12 residues. Germline V gene lookup returns CDR1 SGHAT and CDR2 FQNNGV.